A single sample is the source of the 8 T cell receptor beta chains below, sequenced in a study of blood T cell repertoires in COVID-19. Here immunoSEQ multiplex PCR was the method, and the copy in TCRdb shows in-frame clones only, minus some. The sample consists of 130,000 to 150,000 clones, 75% to 90% of them appearing once. Sequences were obtained from peripheral blood. Receptors were obtained from a man between 65 and 80 years old who had recovered from COVID-19.

V usage is TRBV19 and J usage is TRBJ2-7; the match to TRBD1 covers 12 bases. Germline loops: CDR1 LNHDA, CDR2 SQIVND (reference sequence). The CDR3 length is 17 residues. After removal of 5 bases from V and 4 bases from J, the junction contained 12 bases not matched to a gene. The CDR3 nucleotides read TGTGCCAGTAGTCCAACCTCCGGGACAGGGGGCAGATACGAGCAGTACTTC. Amino acids: CASSPTSGTGGRYEQYF.

The DNA of the CDR3 is TGCGCCAGCAGCGCCAATCCCGGGACAGACTCTGGGGCCAACGTCCTGACTTTC. It encodes CASSANPGTDSGANVLTF. This chain connects TRBV5-1 to TRBJ2-6, with TRBD1 identical over 7 bases. CDR1 SGHRS and CDR2 YFSETQ come from the germline V gene. V lost 4 bases to trimming and J lost 0 bases; unmatched junction nucleotides: 10. CDR3 size: 18 residues.

V is TRBV10-3 and J is TRBJ2-2, with 7 nucleotides matching TRBD1. The CDR3 has 14 residues. Unmatched junction bases numbered 9, after V lost 10 bases and J lost 4 bases. Germline CDR1 reads ENHRY; CDR2 reads SYGVKD. The CDR3 here is CATLTGPLTGELFF. The CDR3 DNA reads as TGTGCCACTTTGACAGGGCCCCTCACCGGGGAGCTGTTTTTT.

The CDR3 region is CAWSVPASGTEAFF. CDR3 nucleotide sequence: TGTGCCTGGAGTGTACCGGCTTCGGGGACTGAAGCTTTCTTT. This sequence joins TRBV30 and TRBJ1-1; D gene uncertain. This CDR3 comprises 14 residues. The V end lost 0 bases, the J end lost 5 bases, and 13 bases lay between the germline ends. Looked up from germline, CDR1 is GTSNPN and CDR2 is SVGIG (reference sequence).

The chain employs TRBV7-2 and TRBJ1-5; D is uncertain. The germline V gene has CDR1 SGHTA and CDR2 FQGNSA. V gave up 3 bases and J gave up 4 bases, with 7 bases separating them. This CDR3 has 13 amino acids. The chain's CDR3 is CASSFSQNQPQHF. In nucleotides, the CDR3 is TGTGCCAGCAGCTTTTCACAGAATCAGCCCCAGCATTTT. Looking up the rest from reference TRBV7-2 and TRBJ1-5 gives the full variable domain: GAGVSQSPSNKVTEKGKDVELRCDPISGHTALYWYRQSLGQGLEFLIYFQGNSAPDKSGLPSDRFSAERTGGSVSTLTIQRTQQEDSAVYLCASSFSQNQPQHFGDGTRLSIL.

This chain joins TRBV2 and TRBJ1-5; D not certain. Germline CDR1 and CDR2: SNHLY and FYNNEI. CDR3 length: 15 residues. V lost 7 bases to trimming and J lost 0 bases, with 13 bases between them. CDR3 residues: CASIQDRFSNQPQHF. CDR3 bases: TGTGCCAGCATTCAGGATCGATTTAGCAATCAGCCCCAGCATTTT.

The V gene is TRBV5-1, the J gene TRBJ1-4, with D possibly matching TRBD1 (5 bases). Germline V CDR1 and CDR2: SGHRS, YFSETQ. The V gene lost 4 bases and the J gene lost 7 bases, with 17 bases spanning the gap. This CDR3 spans 15 amino acids. Written as DNA, the CDR3 is TGCGCCAGCAGCCCAGGCCGGGCCGGGGGTGAAAAACTGTTTTTT. Residues: CASSPGRAGGEKLFF. Drawing the rest from reference TRBV5-1 and TRBJ1-4, the complete variable domain is KAGVTQTPRYLIKTRGQQVTLSCSPISGHRSVSWYQQTPGQGLQFLFEYFSETQRNKGNFPGRFSGRQFSNSRSEMNVSTLELGDSALYLCASSPGRAGGEKLFFGSGTQLSVL.

V is TRBV11-2 and J is TRBJ2-5, with a tentative D call TRBD1 (6 bases). With 1 base removed from V and 4 bases from J, the gap between germline ends came to 16 bases. Germline assignment: CDR1 SGHAT and CDR2 FQNNGV. The CDR3 extends over 16 amino acids. CDR3 sequence (DNA): TGTGCCAGCAGCTTAGCACTCGGGACACCAGGAGAGACCCAGTACTTC. Its translation is CASSLALGTPGETQYF. Drawing the rest from reference TRBV11-2 and TRBJ2-5, the complete variable domain is EAGVAQSPRYKIIEKRQSVAFWCNPISGHATLYWYQQILGQGPKLLIQFQNNGVVDDSQLPKDRFSAERLKGVDSTLKIQPAKLEDSAVYLCASSLALGTPGETQYFGPGTRLLVL.